These 26 T cell receptor beta chains were sequenced from one sample in a study of PD-1 blockade in classical Hodgkin lymphoma. Stated time point: cycle 4 day 1 (C4D1), after 5 to 7 weeks of nivolumab. Relapse was seen in all patients after autologous stem cell transplantation, and brentuximab vedotin exposure was variable. Clones were read by immunoSEQ multiplex PCR, and TCRdb kept only the in-frame ones, dropping some. The sample lists about 96,000 clones; 85% to 95% were seen once. Sequences were derived from peripheral blood mononuclear cells (PBMCs), sampled before the fourth cycle of nivolumab. The receptors originated from a human donor with classical Hodgkin lymphoma.

CDR3 coding DNA: TGTGCCAGCAGCGGTAGCGGGGCTATCTACAATGAGCAGTTCTTC. It is translated as CASSGSGAIYNEQFF. The gene calls are TRBV9 and TRBJ2-1; TRBD2 agrees at 8 bases. The CDR3 spans 15 residues. With V trimmed by 3 bases and J by 3 bases, 5 bases remained unmatched. Germline assignment: CDR1 SGDLS and CDR2 YYNGEE.

The chain links TRBV29-1 to TRBJ2-7; D is ambiguous. Trimming removed 4 bases at V and 0 bases at J, with 13 bases between. This CDR3 comprises 14 residues. Germline V CDR1 and CDR2: SQVTM, ANQGSEA. CDR3 amino acids: CSVANSPSSYEQYF. CDR3 in DNA: TGCAGCGTTGCAAACTCTCCGAGCTCCTACGAGCAGTACTTC.

The chain employs TRBV30 and TRBJ2-1, with D tentatively TRBD1 or TRBD2 (5 bases each). In germline, CDR1 is GTSNPN, CDR2 SVGIG (reference sequence). Trimming pared 0 bases from V and 3 bases from J, leaving 15 bases between. The CDR3 is made up of 16 amino acids. The DNA of the CDR3 is TGTGCCTGGAGTGTACCTGGGGGTTCTGTCTACAATGAGCAGTTCTTC. Amino acid sequence: CAWSVPGGSVYNEQFF. Using reference TRBV30 and TRBJ2-1 for the parts outside the CDR3, the full variable domain is SQTIHQWPATLVQPVGSPLSLECTVEGTSNPNLYWYRQAAGRGLQLLFYSVGIGQISSEVPQNLSASRPQDRQFILSSKKLLLSDSGFYLCAWSVPGGSVYNEQFFGPGTRLTVL.

The chain joins TRBV18 to TRBJ2-1, with 7 bases identical to TRBD1. CDR3 size: 13 residues. Trimming removed 6 bases from V and 8 bases from J; junction bases left unmatched: 7. Germline assignment: CDR1 KGHSH and CDR2 LQKENI. The CDR3 region has the DNA TGTGCCAGCTCGACAGGGTCGGTGGATGAGCAGTTCTTC. Amino acids: CASSTGSVDEQFF.

This clone was seen a few times. This rearrangement joins TRBV5-8 to TRBJ2-7; 7 positions agree with TRBD1. Germline lookup yields CDR1 SGHTS and CDR2 YDEGEE. The CDR3 totals 13 residues. Trimming at V came to 5 bases and at J to 2 bases, leaving 4 bases not matched to a gene. The CDR3 coding sequence is TGTGCCAGCAGTCGAACAGGGGCCTACGAGCAGTACTTC. It specifies CASSRTGAYEQYF.

The CDR3 spells CASSLSGSIRGIGEKLFF. The DNA of the CDR3 is TGCGCCAGCAGCTTGAGTGGTTCTATTCGGGGGATTGGTGAAAAACTGTTTTTT. The chain links TRBV5-1 to TRBJ1-4; a possible D gene is TRBD1 (5 bases). The CDR3 runs 18 residues. Germline V gives CDR1 SGHRS, CDR2 YFSETQ. The V end was cut by 1 base, the J end by 7 bases, with 23 bases between.

The J gene is TRBJ2-7, the V gene TRBV2, with a possible D match to TRBD1 (5 bases). Germline V gene sequence: CDR1 SNHLY, CDR2 FYNNEI. The ends were cut back, 4 bases at V and 2 bases at J, with 6 bases in the middle. CDR3 length: 12 residues. CDR3 amino acids: CASSGRAYEQYF. DNA for the CDR3: TGTGCCAGCAGTGGCAGGGCCTACGAGCAGTACTTC. The full variable domain, rest sourced from reference TRBV2 and TRBJ2-7, is EPEVTQTPSHQVTQMGQEVILRCVPISNHLYFYWYRQILGQKVEFLVSFYNNEISEKSEIFDDQFSVERPDGSNFTLKIRSTKLEDSAMYFCASSGRAYEQYFGPGTRLTVT.

The V and J genes are TRBV13 and TRBJ1-4; 9 positions agree with TRBD1. The CDR3 is made up of 16 amino acids. CDR1 is PRHDT and CDR2 is FYEKMQ in the germline V gene (reference sequence). The ends lost 6 bases at V and 8 bases at J; junction bases unmatched: 13. CDR3 sequence reads: CASSHAPGTGTEKLFF. The DNA of the CDR3 is TGTGCCAGCAGTCATGCGCCCGGGACAGGGACCGAAAAACTGTTTTTT.

The V call is TRBV7-8, the J call TRBJ1-5; D gene ambiguous. Trimming shortened V by 4 bases and J by 3 bases, and 22 bases separated the two germline ends. This CDR3 comprises 18 residues. CDR1 and CDR2 (germline): SGHVS, FQNEAQ. The CDR3 DNA sequence: TGTGCCAGCAGCTCCATACCCCCCAATAGCGGGGTCAATCAGCCCCAGCATTTT. It translates to CASSSIPPNSGVNQPQHF.

The chain recombines TRBV28 with TRBJ2-7; TRBD2 matches at 9 bases. This CDR3 spans 22 amino acids. Per germline, CDR1 MDHEN and CDR2 SYDVKM. Unmatched junction bases numbered 26, after V lost 2 bases and J lost 3 bases. For the CDR3, the DNA is TGTGCCAGCAGTTTAAGTCTGGCAGGGGGTGAGAAGCGGGAGGCCTACGGCTACGAGCAGTACTTC. Translated: CASSLSLAGGEKREAYGYEQYF.

V usage is TRBV13 and J usage is TRBJ2-3; D may correspond to TRBD1 or TRBD2 (7 bases each). V dropped 5 bases and J dropped 0 bases, with 15 bases sitting between them. The CDR3 runs 16 residues. CDR1 PRHDT and CDR2 FYEKMQ come from the germline V gene (reference sequence). CDR3 protein: CASSVNRGGSTDTQYF. The CDR3 nucleotides are TGTGCCAGCAGCGTAAACAGGGGAGGGAGCACAGATACGCAGTATTTT.

V is TRBV7-8 and J is TRBJ2-7, with D hard to call. Germline assignment: CDR1 SGHVS and CDR2 FQNEAQ. V gave up 3 bases and J gave up 6 bases, with 18 bases separating them. The CDR3 runs 15 residues. The CDR3 nucleotides read TGTGCCAGCAGCTTCGTCAGGAATGTCGATAGCGAGCAGTACTTC. It yields the protein CASSFVRNVDSEQYF.

The gene calls are TRBV5-4 and TRBJ1-5, with a possible D match to TRBD1 (6 bases). CDR3 length equals 13 residues. Trimming removed 1 base from V and 6 bases from J, with 8 bases in between. In germline, CDR1 is SGHNT, CDR2 YYREEE (reference sequence). The CDR3 coding sequence is TGTGCCAGCAGCTTGAGGGGGGCTCAGCCCCAGCATTTT. Protein product: CASSLRGAQPQHF.

The V call is TRBV6-1, the J call TRBJ2-1; 8 bases line up with TRBD2. V shed 1 base, J shed 8 bases, and the junction held 10 bases outside the gene matches. Germline V gene data show CDR1 as MNHNS and CDR2 as SASEGT. CDR3 length equals 16 residues. CDR3 DNA sequence: TGTGCCAGCAGTGAAGGACCAGCGGGAGCTGGGTATGAGCAGTTCTTC. Its protein is CASSEGPAGAGYEQFF.

V usage is TRBV10-3 and J usage is TRBJ2-7; D not certain. Trimming pared 4 bases from V and 4 bases from J, leaving 14 bases between. CDR3 length: 14 residues. Germline V gives CDR1 ENHRY, CDR2 SYGVKD. The CDR3: CAISVHYPPYEQYF. DNA for the CDR3: TGTGCCATCAGTGTACACTATCCGCCATACGAGCAGTACTTC.

The chain has TRBV30 and TRBJ1-1, with TRBD1 matching over 9 bases. Unmatched junction bases numbered 13, after V lost 8 bases and J lost 3 bases. Germline V gives CDR1 GTSNPN, CDR2 SVGIG (reference sequence). There are 15 residues in the CDR3. The CDR3 sequence is CALVGQGQKDTEAFF. The CDR3 region has the DNA TGTGCCCTCGTGGGACAGGGACAGAAAGACACTGAAGCTTTCTTT.

This chain uses TRBV6-5 with TRBJ2-1, with D perhaps TRBD1 or TRBD2 (5 bases each). Per germline, CDR1 MNHEY and CDR2 SVGAGI. Trimming cost V 8 bases and J 9 bases, with 17 bases left between them. The CDR3 extends over 13 amino acids. The CDR3 coding sequence is TGTGCCAGCCTGGGACCCCGCCCGGGTGAGCAGTTCTTC. It yields the protein CASLGPRPGEQFF.

The J gene is TRBJ1-3, the V gene TRBV7-9; D unresolved. Between the trimmed V and J ends, which lost 6 bases and 4 bases, there was a span of 7 bases. CDR1 and CDR2 (germline): SEHNR, FQNEAQ (reference sequence). The CDR3 is 12 residues long. CDR3 DNA: TGTGCCAGCAGGGGAGCGGGAAACACCATATATTTT. Encoded protein: CASRGAGNTIYF. The full variable domain, rest sourced from reference TRBV7-9 and TRBJ1-3, is DTGVSQNPRHKITKRGQNVTFRCDPISEHNRLYWYRQTLGQGPEFLTYFQNEAQLEKSRLLSDRFSAERPKGSFSTLEIQRTEQGDSAMYLCASRGAGNTIYFGEGSWLTVV.

This clone was seen once. This chain links TRBV7-2 with TRBJ1-1; D remains unclear. Germline assignment: CDR1 SGHTA and CDR2 FQGNSA. Trimming took 1 base from V and 3 from J, leaving 6 bases between them. The CDR3 is 13 residues long. In nucleotides, the CDR3 is TGTGCCAGCAGCTTAGACAGTTACACTGAAGCTTTCTTT. It yields the protein CASSLDSYTEAFF.

The V call is TRBV6-5, the J call TRBJ2-1; TRBD2 agrees at 10 bases. Germline values: CDR1 MNHEY, CDR2 SVGAGI. V trimming: 0 bases; J trimming: 9 bases; junction bases outside the gene matches: 8. CDR3 size: 16 residues. The CDR3 DNA reads as TGTGCCAGCAGTTACTCTGTCCTAGCGGGAGTCGGTGAGCAGTTCTTC. Translating gives CASSYSVLAGVGEQFF.

Details on this clone: An end of the junction differs from the germline gene, which may be a read error. This sample also contains other DNA sequences that code for the same CDR3. The rearrangement uses TRBV7-6 and TRBJ2-7; TRBD1 aligns across 8 bases. From germline, CDR1 is SGHVS and CDR2 FNYEAQ. The CDR3 length is 14 residues. This chain's CDR3 is CASSQLTGAYEQYF. The CDR3 DNA sequence: TGCGCCAGCAGTCAACTGACAGGGGCCTACGAGCAGTACTTC.

V gene TRBV27 combines with J gene TRBJ2-1; no clear D gene. V lost 3 bases and J 2 bases, leaving 11 bases between the germline ends. The length of the CDR3 is 15 residues. Germline lookup yields CDR1 MNHEY and CDR2 SMNVEV (reference sequence). The CDR3 region is CASSLRSIPYNEQFF. As DNA, the CDR3 is TGTGCCAGCAGTTTGAGAAGTATTCCCTACAATGAGCAGTTCTTC.

The CDR3 here is CASSPVGRLAPKETQYF. The CDR3 DNA follows: TGTGCCAGCAGCCCCGTTGGTCGGTTGGCGCCGAAAGAGACCCAGTACTTC. The V and J genes are TRBV7-2 and TRBJ2-5; no clear D. Looked up from germline, CDR1 is SGHTA and CDR2 is FQGNSA. Trimming took 5 bases from V and 3 from J, leaving 22 bases between them. This CDR3 has 17 residues.

V is TRBV5-4 and J is TRBJ2-1; 7 bases are shared with TRBD2. The CDR3 loop spans 17 amino acids. V lost 0 bases to trimming and J lost 0 bases; unmatched junction nucleotides: 6. Germline CDR1 and CDR2: SGHNT and YYREEE (reference sequence). The CDR3 here is CASSLELARSSYNEQFF. The CDR3 DNA follows: TGTGCCAGCAGCTTGGAACTAGCGAGAAGCTCCTACAATGAGCAGTTCTTC.

This chain joins TRBV29-1 and TRBJ2-3; 13 bases align to TRBD2. V trimming: 4 bases; J trimming: 2 bases; junction bases outside the gene matches: 12. There are 18 residues in the CDR3. Looked up from germline, CDR1 is SQVTM and CDR2 is ANQGSEA. In nucleotides, the CDR3 is TGCAGCGTTGCCAGGACTAGCGGGAGAGGGGCCTCCACAGATACGCAGTATTTT. The encoded protein is CSVARTSGRGASTDTQYF.

The table lists this clone with a count of one. The chain recombines TRBV27 with TRBJ1-1; tentative D call: TRBD1 (5 bases). This CDR3 is built from 13 residues. CDR1 is MNHEY, CDR2 SMNVEV, per germline (reference sequence). The V and J ends lost 2 bases and 8 bases respectively, with 12 bases between them. The CDR3 DNA reads as TGTGCCAGCAGTTTAGGGACGAGACAGGAAGCTTTCTTT. This encodes CASSLGTRQEAFF.